The 20 T cell receptor beta chains listed next were all sequenced from one sample in a study of identical twins. TCRdb fed the 5' RACE reads into MiXCR, producing one record per CDR3 protein. The table records around 1.7 million distinct CDR3 sequences, about 32% of them present only once. What was sequenced was cord blood. These receptors originate from a newborn girl in good health.

In this sample, this clonotype turned up a few times. V usage is TRBV5-1 and J usage is TRBJ1-6; tentatively, D is TRBD1 (5 bases). The CDR3 contains 17 residues. The germline V gene encodes CDR1 SGHRS and CDR2 YFSETQ. V lost 2 bases and J lost 1, with 13 bases in between. The CDR3 bases are TGCGCCAGCAGCTTACGGACAAGAGGGTCCTATAATTCACCCCTCCACTTT. It codes for CASSLRTRGSYNSPLHF.

Comment on this clonotype: An end of the junction differs from the germline gene, which may be a read error. The chain recombines TRBV6-1 with TRBJ1-6; D gene uncertain. Germline CDR1 is MNHNS and CDR2 is SASEGT. The CDR3 is made up of 17 amino acids. CDR3 in amino acids: CTSSEDPGIADNSPLHF. The CDR3 DNA reads TGTACCAGCAGTGAAGACCCCGGCATCGCCGATAATTCACCCCTCCACTTT.

V gene TRBV11-2 combines with J gene TRBJ2-5; 8 nucleotides agree with TRBD1. The CDR3 sequence is 15 residues long. Germline V gene lookup returns CDR1 SGHAT and CDR2 FQNNGV. Unmatched junction bases numbered 3, after V lost 2 bases and J lost 1 base. The CDR3 DNA sequence: TGTGCCAGCAGCTTACGGACAGGGAGCCAAGAGACCCAGTACTTC. Amino acids: CASSLRTGSQETQYF.

This clonotype was recorded many times. The chain uses TRBV29-1 and TRBJ2-7; 8 nucleotides match TRBD2. Germline V CDR1 and CDR2: SQVTM, ANQGSEA. After removal of 4 bases from V and 3 bases from J, the junction contained 5 bases not matched to a gene. The CDR3 is 13 residues long. The CDR3 bases are TGCAGCGTTGGAGCGGGGGCGAACTACGAGCAGTACTTC. Protein sequence: CSVGAGANYEQYF.

The sample holds a few counts of this clonotype. The chain uses TRBV7-6 and TRBJ2-3; the match to TRBD2 covers 10 bases. The CDR3 is made up of 14 amino acids. Germline values: CDR1 SGHVS, CDR2 FNYEAQ. Unmatched junction bases numbered 3, after V lost 3 bases and J lost 6 bases. The CDR3 loop reads CASSFRAGGDTQYF. CDR3 sequence (DNA): TGTGCCAGCAGCTTTAGAGCGGGAGGGGATACGCAGTATTTT.

The chain couples TRBV6-1 to TRBJ1-5, with D maybe TRBD1 (6 bases). This CDR3 has 14 residues. Trimming left V 6 bases short and J 0 bases short, with 9 bases between. Germline V CDR1 and CDR2: MNHNS, SASEGT. The DNA of the CDR3 is TGTGCCAGCAGGGACAGCCCTAGCAATCAGCCCCAGCATTTT. Translating gives CASRDSPSNQPQHF.

The rearrangement links TRBV20-1 to TRBJ1-4, with D possibly being TRBD1 (5 bases). The CDR3 has 15 amino acids. Germline CDR1 and CDR2: DFQATT and SNEGSKA (reference sequence). Trimming took 1 base from V and 8 from J, leaving 17 bases between them. The CDR3 coding sequence is TGCAGTGCTAGAGGCTATGGGGGGGAGCAGGAAAAACTGTTTTTT. Translated: CSARGYGGEQEKLFF.

The CDR3 DNA is TGTGCCAGCCCCCCGGGACTAGCCAACACAGATACGCAGTATTTT. It translates to CASPPGLANTDTQYF. The V gene is TRBV28, the J gene TRBJ2-3; TRBD2 aligns across 9 bases. V lost 8 bases, J lost 2 bases, and 8 bases stayed unmatched. This CDR3 is 15 amino acids long. Germline CDR1 is MDHEN and CDR2 is SYDVKM.

This clonotype was found many times. V and J are TRBV5-1 and TRBJ2-3; no firm D call. This CDR3 has 13 amino acids. Trimming cost V 0 bases and J 3 bases, with 5 bases left between them. Per germline, CDR1 SGHRS and CDR2 YFSETQ. The chain's CDR3 is CASSLGETDTQYF. The CDR3 nucleotides are TGCGCCAGCAGCTTGGGTGAGACAGATACGCAGTATTTT.

This clonotype occurred a few times. The J gene is TRBJ1-2, the V gene TRBV6-2 or TRBV6-3; no definite D call. Germline CDR1 and CDR2: MNHEY and SVGEGT. V was cut by 7 bases and J by 2 bases, with 14 bases left in between. The CDR3 is 14 residues long. CDR3 in DNA: TGTGCCAGCACCCGTACCCACTTGAACTATGGCTACACCTTC. Encoded protein: CASTRTHLNYGYTF.

A few counts support this clonotype. V is TRBV6-6 and J is TRBJ2-7, with D perhaps TRBD2 (5 bases). CDR1 and CDR2 from the germline V gene are MNHNY and SVGAGI (reference sequence). The V end was cut by 5 bases, the J end by 6 bases, with 11 bases between. The CDR3 spans 12 residues. CDR3 sequence reads: CASSTSFGEQYF. The CDR3 region has the DNA TGTGCCAGCAGTACTAGTTTTGGCGAGCAGTACTTC.

A remark on this clonotype: Compared with germline, one end of the junction differs, possibly owing to a read error. The V and J genes are TRBV2 and TRBJ2-1, with D maybe TRBD1 (6 bases). The CDR3 sequence is 15 residues long. In germline, CDR1 is SNHLY, CDR2 FYNNEI. This CDR3 is CASSRGTSTYNEQVF. The DNA for the CDR3 is TGTGCCAGCTCTAGGGGGACCTCGACCTACAATGAGCAGGTCTTC.

The V and J genes are TRBV13 and TRBJ2-7, with D possibly matching TRBD1 (6 bases). Trimming stripped 1 base from V and 3 bases from J, with 16 bases between. CDR1 is PRHDT and CDR2 is FYEKMQ in the germline V gene (reference sequence). The length of the CDR3 is 16 residues. CDR3 DNA: TGTGCCAGCAGCTTAGCTCCTTTTGTCAGGGGCTACGAGCAGTACTTC. Its translation is CASSLAPFVRGYEQYF.

V and J are TRBV12-3 or TRBV12-4 and TRBJ1-1; no definite D call. Trimming left V 6 bases short and J 6 bases short, with 8 bases between. The CDR3 runs to 11 residues. CDR3 sequence reads: CASSSFSEAFF. The CDR3 bases are TGTGCCAGCAGCTCTTTTTCTGAAGCTTTCTTT.

This clonotype has a single count. The chain has TRBV11-1 and TRBJ2-7; 8 bases match TRBD1. With V trimmed by 5 bases and J by 2 bases, 8 bases remained unmatched. The CDR3 has 15 amino acids. Per germline, CDR1 SGHAT and CDR2 FQDESV (reference sequence). Here the CDR3 reads CASSKGQVTTYEQYF. The CDR3 coding sequence is TGTGCCAGCAGCAAGGGACAGGTCACGACCTACGAGCAGTACTTC.

The chain has TRBV4-1 and TRBJ1-6, with D maybe TRBD1 (5 bases). The CDR3 length is 15 residues. Trimming stripped 2 bases from V and 6 bases from J, with 11 bases between. CDR1 and CDR2 from the germline V gene are MGHRA and YSYEKL. The CDR3 here is CASSQKGLPNSPLHF. In DNA, the CDR3 is TGCGCCAGCAGCCAAAAGGGACTCCCTAATTCACCCCTCCACTTT.

This chain links TRBV30 with TRBJ2-4, with 9 bases identical to TRBD1. After removal of 3 bases from V and 2 bases from J, the junction contained 2 bases not matched to a gene. Germline-derived CDR1 and CDR2 are GTSNPN and SVGIG (reference sequence). The CDR3 loop spans 14 amino acids. The CDR3 sequence is CAWRDRGTKNIQYF. Here the CDR3 DNA reads TGTGCCTGGAGGGACAGGGGAACCAAAAACATTCAGTACTTC.

This chain joins TRBV27 and TRBJ2-3, with a tentative D call TRBD2 (6 bases). CDR3 size: 16 residues. The germline V and J ends were trimmed by 5 bases and 3 bases, with 18 bases remaining between them. Germline V gene lookup returns CDR1 MNHEY and CDR2 SMNVEV (reference sequence). The CDR3, as DNA: TGTGCCAGCAGTGCCTATCGGGCGGGGCTGACAGATACGCAGTATTTT. Amino acids: CASSAYRAGLTDTQYF.

This clonotype was seen a handful of times. This chain links TRBV13 with TRBJ2-1; TRBD2 matches 7 bases. In germline, CDR1 is PRHDT, CDR2 FYEKMQ (reference sequence). J gave up 4 bases and V 3 bases, and 6 bases lay outside the gene matches. The CDR3 has 15 amino acids. CDR3 sequence: CASSFGLEGYNEQFF. CDR3 nucleotide sequence: TGTGCCAGCAGCTTTGGACTAGAGGGTTACAATGAGCAGTTCTTC.

This clonotype turned up a few times. The V gene is TRBV5-1, the J gene TRBJ2-3; no definite D call. Germline V gene lookup returns CDR1 SGHRS and CDR2 YFSETQ. The CDR3 length is 14 residues. The germline V and J ends were trimmed by 5 bases and 4 bases, with 14 bases remaining between them. The CDR3 bases are TGCGCCAGCAGATCAGTTGATATCGCAGATACGCAGTATTTT. Its protein product is CASRSVDIADTQYF. The entire variable domain, with the rest obtained from reference TRBV5-1 and TRBJ2-3, is as follows: KAGVTQTPRYLIKTRGQQVTLSCSPISGHRSVSWYQQTPGQGLQFLFEYFSETQRNKGNFPGRFSGRQFSNSRSEMNVSTLELGDSALYLCASRSVDIADTQYFGPGTRLTVL.